One sample yielded the 30 T cell receptor beta chains listed below, sequenced in a study of Ad26.COV2.S vaccination and SARS-CoV-2 variants. Treatment noted: roughly 18 received Ad26.COV2.S at low or high dose, single or two shots; 5 received placebo; per-sample allocation not given. At day 63 after the first vaccine or placebo injection, samples were drawn. This table comes from immunoSEQ multiplex PCR, and its TCRdb copy is limited to in-frame clones, with some not included. The sample lists 410,000 or so clones, 92% occurring once. The sequenced sample was peripheral blood, obtained in a trial of Ad26.COV2.S vaccine versus placebo. These TCRs come from a person between 18 and 59 years old who received the Ad26.COV2.S COVID-19 vaccine or a placebo.

This chain connects TRBV12-3 or TRBV12-4 to TRBJ1-4; D uncertain. The CDR3 has 11 amino acids. Trimming removed 4 bases at V and 8 bases at J, with 5 bases between. Here the CDR3 reads CASSSGEKLFF. The CDR3 bases are TGTGCCAGCAGTTCGGGGGAAAAACTGTTTTTT.

V and J are TRBV7-2 and TRBJ2-3, with D tentatively TRBD1 (6 bases). The CDR3 is 12 amino acids. In germline, CDR1 is SGHTA, CDR2 FQGNSA. V shed 5 bases and J shed 5 bases, with 8 bases lying between them. Written as DNA, the CDR3 is TGTGCCAGCAGCCCAGGGGAAGATACGCAGTATTTT. This gives the protein CASSPGEDTQYF.

The V call is TRBV19, the J call TRBJ1-6, with unresolved D. CDR3 size: 15 residues. The V end lost 1 base, the J end lost 7 bases, and 11 bases lay between the germline ends. Germline V gene data show CDR1 as LNHDA and CDR2 as SQIVND (reference sequence). CDR3 in amino acids: CASSIVGAPNSPLHF. The CDR3 nucleotides are TGTGCCAGTAGTATAGTTGGAGCTCCAAATTCACCCCTCCACTTT.

The rearrangement joins TRBV7-9 to TRBJ2-7; D is possibly TRBD2 (6 bases). Per the germline V gene, CDR1 is SEHNR and CDR2 is FQNEAQ (reference sequence). The CDR3 has 12 amino acids. The V end was cut by 5 bases, the J end by 5 bases, with 10 bases between. Here the CDR3 reads CASSAGHHEQYF. CDR3 nucleotide sequence: TGTGCCAGCAGCGCGGGGCACCACGAGCAGTACTTC.

The V call is TRBV18, the J call TRBJ2-7; TRBD2 matches at 12 bases. The CDR3 contains 15 residues. Germline V gives CDR1 KGHSH, CDR2 LQKENI. The V gene end was trimmed by 1 base and the J gene end by 7 bases; junction bases not matched to a gene: 5. The CDR3 sequence: CASSPLLAGGEEQYF. CDR3 DNA sequence: TGTGCCAGCTCACCACTACTAGCGGGGGGTGAAGAGCAGTACTTC. The entire variable domain, with the rest obtained from reference TRBV18 and TRBJ2-7, is as follows: NAGVMQNPRHLVRRRGQEARLRCSPMKGHSHVYWYRQLPEEGLKFMVYLQKENIIDESGMPKERFSAEFPKEGPSILRIQQVVRGDSAAYFCASSPLLAGGEEQYFGPGTRLTVT.

J is TRBJ2-5 and V is TRBV6-5; 9 bases match TRBD1. Per the germline V gene, CDR1 is MNHEY and CDR2 is SVGAGI. J was trimmed by 5 bases and V by 5 bases; bases with no gene match: 3. CDR3 size: 13 residues. CDR3 in DNA: TGTGCCAGCAGTAGGGACAGGGCTGAGACCCAGTACTTC. Amino acids: CASSRDRAETQYF.

V is TRBV10-3 and J is TRBJ1-2, with no clear D. This CDR3 contains 12 residues. Trimming removed 4 bases at V and 1 base at J, with 4 bases between. Germline assignment: CDR1 ENHRY and CDR2 SYGVKD. CDR3 amino acids: CAISGGNYGYTF. The CDR3 bases are TGTGCCATCAGTGGTGGTAACTATGGCTACACCTTC.

The chain joins TRBV7-2 to TRBJ2-7, with 10 nucleotides matching TRBD2. The CDR3 length is 16 residues. Germline assignment: CDR1 SGHTA and CDR2 FQGNSA. Losses at the gene ends were 4 bases for V and 2 bases for J; bases not matched to a gene: 8. The CDR3 nucleotides read TGTGCCAGCAGCTGGGAAGTAGCGGGGGGCCCCTACGAGCAGTACTTC. It translates to CASSWEVAGGPYEQYF.

The V call is TRBV5-1, the J call TRBJ2-1; D is perhaps TRBD2 (7 bases). V was clipped by 1 base and J by 8 bases, with 16 bases between them. The CDR3 is made up of 15 amino acids. Germline CDR1 SGHRS, CDR2 YFSETQ. The CDR3 nucleotides read TGCGCCAGCAGCTTGTCGTGGGGGGGCCTGGATGAGCAGTTCTTC. Protein sequence: CASSLSWGGLDEQFF.

The chain is built from TRBV5-1 and TRBJ1-5, with D uncertain. V dropped 1 base and J dropped 0 bases, with 11 bases sitting between them. The CDR3 has 16 residues. Germline V gene sequence: CDR1 SGHRS, CDR2 YFSETQ. The CDR3 is CASSLTPAGSNQPQHF. In DNA form, the CDR3 reads TGCGCCAGCAGCTTGACGCCGGCCGGTAGCAATCAGCCCCAGCATTTT.

The chain links TRBV5-1 to TRBJ2-2, with 9 bases aligning to TRBD1. The CDR3 runs 17 residues. CDR1 and CDR2 from the germline V gene are SGHRS and YFSETQ. The ends lost 1 base at V and 3 bases at J; junction bases unmatched: 7. The CDR3 here is CASSLSKGTGYTGELFF. In nucleotides, the CDR3 is TGCGCCAGCAGCTTGTCCAAGGGGACAGGGTACACCGGGGAGCTGTTTTTT.

This clone has only one observation. The V and J genes are TRBV18 and TRBJ1-6; D is perhaps TRBD1 (5 bases). Between the trimmed V and J ends, which lost 1 base and 4 bases, there was a span of 8 bases. Germline V gene sequence: CDR1 KGHSH, CDR2 LQKENI. This CDR3 spans 15 amino acids. Here the CDR3 reads CASSPQGLYNSPLHF. The CDR3 DNA reads as TGTGCCAGCTCACCACAGGGACTGTATAATTCACCCCTCCACTTT.

Worth noting for this clone: A read error may account for a junction end that differs from germline. This sequence joins TRBV7-7 and TRBJ1-4; maybe TRBD1 (6 bases). The germline V gene encodes CDR1 SSHAT and CDR2 FNYEAQ (reference sequence). The CDR3 spans 15 residues. The CDR3 sequence is CASSAGVSPNEKLFF. CDR3 nucleotides: TGTGCTAGCAGCGCAGGGGTCTCCCCTAATGAAAAACTGTTTTTT. The complete variable domain, with remaining parts taken from reference TRBV7-7 and TRBJ1-4, reads GAGVSQSPRYKVTKRGQDVTLRCDPISSHATLYWYQQALGQGPEFLTYFNYEAQPDKSGLPSDRFSAERPEGSISTLTIQRTEQRDSAMYRCASSAGVSPNEKLFFGSGTQLSVL.

CDR3 protein: CASKSGGSEITGELFF. CDR3 bases: TGTGCCAGCAAGTCCGGAGGCAGCGAGATAACCGGGGAGCTGTTTTTT. The gene calls are TRBV7-7 and TRBJ2-2; weak D call: TRBD2 (5 bases). The CDR3 loop spans 16 amino acids. V was trimmed by 7 bases and J by 5 bases, leaving 20 bases between them. In germline, CDR1 is SSHAT, CDR2 FNYEAQ (reference sequence).

The V call is TRBV29-1, the J call TRBJ2-1, with 10 bases identical to TRBD2. J gave up 5 bases and V 7 bases, and 5 bases lay outside the gene matches. Per germline, CDR1 SQVTM and CDR2 ANQGSEA. CDR3 size: 13 residues. CDR3: CSASGGFNNEQFF. The CDR3 bases are TGCAGCGCTAGCGGGGGATTCAACAATGAGCAGTTCTTC.

This chain links TRBV5-1 with TRBJ2-5; TRBD1 might be the D (6 bases). This CDR3 is built from 14 residues. V lost 0 bases to trimming and J lost 3 bases, with 9 bases between them. Germline V gene lookup returns CDR1 SGHRS and CDR2 YFSETQ. The CDR3 sequence is CASSLESGEETQYF. The CDR3 DNA sequence: TGCGCCAGCAGCTTGGAGTCAGGGGAAGAGACCCAGTACTTC.

The J gene is TRBJ2-3, the V gene TRBV9, with TRBD2 matching over 10 bases. CDR3 length: 16 amino acids. Germline V gives CDR1 SGDLS, CDR2 YYNGEE. V lost 0 bases, J lost 4 bases, and 5 bases stayed unmatched. Written as DNA, the CDR3 is TGTGCCAGCAGCGTAGGGATAGCGGGGGGCCCAGATACGCAGTATTTT. Its protein product is CASSVGIAGGPDTQYF.

The chain couples TRBV4-3 to TRBJ2-1; 8 bases align to TRBD1. Unmatched junction bases numbered 8, after V lost 1 base and J lost 9 bases. Per the germline V gene, CDR1 is LGHNA and CDR2 is YSLEER. CDR3 size: 15 residues. The CDR3 region is CASSQVWQGAGEQFF. DNA for the CDR3: TGCGCCAGCAGCCAAGTTTGGCAGGGGGCGGGTGAGCAGTTCTTC.

The gene calls are TRBV4-2 and TRBJ2-7, with unresolved D. The CDR3 runs to 18 residues. Between the trimmed V and J ends, which lost 4 bases and 3 bases, there was a span of 25 bases. Germline CDR1 is LGHNA and CDR2 is YNFKEQ. The CDR3 bases are TGTGCCAGCAGCCCCTCCCCCTACCCCAGCCCTTCTCTCTACGAGCAGTACTTC. Its translation: CASSPSPYPSPSLYEQYF.

The J gene is TRBJ1-2, the V gene TRBV18; 9 nucleotides match TRBD1. The CDR3 is 13 amino acids. After removal of 10 bases from V and 8 bases from J, the junction contained 11 bases not matched to a gene. CDR1 is KGHSH, CDR2 LQKENI, per germline. In DNA, the CDR3 is TGTGCCACCCTGGACAGGGGAATGGAAGGCTACACCTTC. This translates into CATLDRGMEGYTF.

V and J are TRBV7-6 and TRBJ1-3; a possible D gene is TRBD1 (6 bases). Germline V gene data show CDR1 as SGHVS and CDR2 as FNYEAQ. Trimming removed 4 bases at V and 2 bases at J, with 12 bases between. The CDR3 has 15 residues. The CDR3 bases are TGTGCCAGCAGCTCACAGGGCCCTGCTGGAAACACCATATATTTT. It encodes CASSSQGPAGNTIYF.

This rearrangement joins TRBV5-1 to TRBJ1-1, with TRBD1 matching over 9 bases. The ends lost 3 bases at V and 0 bases at J; junction bases unmatched: 15. Looked up from germline, CDR1 is SGHRS and CDR2 is YFSETQ. The CDR3 runs 19 residues. The CDR3: CASSYGRGDRVFMNTEAFF. For the CDR3, the DNA is TGCGCCAGCAGCTATGGCCGGGGGGACAGGGTGTTCATGAACACTGAAGCTTTCTTT.

CDR3 DNA sequence: TGTGCCAGCAGCTCCCCGGGGGCCCTTTTTGGGGACACTGAAGCTTTCTTT. Its translation is CASSSPGALFGDTEAFF. The V and J genes are TRBV7-9 and TRBJ1-1; a possible D gene is TRBD1 (6 bases). Trimming removed 4 bases at V and 3 bases at J, with 21 bases between. Germline V CDR1 and CDR2: SEHNR, FQNEAQ (reference sequence). The CDR3 consists of 17 residues.

V gene TRBV30 combines with J gene TRBJ2-5; 8 bases are a match to TRBD1. The germline gives CDR1 GTSNPN, CDR2 SVGIG (reference sequence). This CDR3 contains 14 residues. V lost 3 bases, J lost 1 base, and 4 bases stayed unmatched. This chain's CDR3 is CAWSLGQVQETQYF. The CDR3 DNA sequence: TGTGCCTGGAGCCTGGGACAGGTCCAAGAGACCCAGTACTTC.

This sequence joins TRBV9 and TRBJ2-3, with D unresolved. The CDR3 length is 14 residues. CDR1 is SGDLS and CDR2 is YYNGEE in the germline V gene. Trimming cost V 0 bases and J 3 bases, with 8 bases left between them. DNA of the CDR3: TGTGCCAGCAGCGTAGCTACTGGGACAGATACGCAGTATTTT. Its translation is CASSVATGTDTQYF.

This clone has more than one count but fewer than ten. At the DNA level, this CDR3 is encoded by other sequences in the same sample as well. The gene calls are TRBV6-2 or TRBV6-3 and TRBJ2-1; D might be TRBD1 (5 bases). The CDR3 has 14 amino acids. Germline-derived CDR1 and CDR2 are MNHEY and SVGEGT. V was shortened by 0 bases and J by 4 bases, with 7 bases between the two germline ends. CDR3 sequence reads: CASSYSGDYNEQFF. The CDR3 DNA is TGTGCCAGCAGTTACTCAGGGGATTACAATGAGCAGTTCTTC.

The genes are TRBV28 and TRBJ1-5, with 7 bases aligning to TRBD1. The CDR3 totals 14 residues. After removal of 5 bases from V and 6 bases from J, the junction contained 7 bases not matched to a gene. CDR1 is MDHEN, CDR2 SYDVKM, per germline. Here the CDR3 DNA reads TGTGCCAGCAGTCTGGGACAGAGGGTTCAGCCCCAGCATTTT. It translates to CASSLGQRVQPQHF.

J is TRBJ2-2 and V is TRBV7-9; TRBD2 agrees at 8 bases. Germline CDR1 SEHNR, CDR2 FQNEAQ (reference sequence). V trimming: 5 bases; J trimming: 0 bases; junction bases outside the gene matches: 5. The CDR3 extends over 16 amino acids. CDR3 coding DNA: TGTGCCAGCAGCAAACGGGGGGGAACGAACACCGGGGAGCTGTTTTTT. Translated: CASSKRGGTNTGELFF.

This chain uses TRBV9 with TRBJ2-3; TRBD1 is a possible D gene (6 bases). Trimming left V 3 bases short and J 0 bases short, with 14 bases between. The CDR3 is 16 residues long. The germline CDR1 and CDR2 sequences are SGDLS and YYNGEE. In DNA, the CDR3 is TGTGCCAGCAGCGGATACGACAGGACTAGCACAGATACGCAGTATTTT. The encoded protein is CASSGYDRTSTDTQYF.

CDR3 sequence reads: CASSPSGGYADTQYF. For the CDR3, the DNA is TGTGCCAGCAGCCCGTCAGGGGGATACGCAGATACGCAGTATTTT. V and J are TRBV9 and TRBJ2-3; 7 nucleotides align to TRBD1. Germline-derived CDR1 and CDR2 are SGDLS and YYNGEE. The ends lost 4 bases at V and 4 bases at J; junction bases unmatched: 9. This CDR3 comprises 15 residues.